A single sample gave rise to the 7 T cell receptor beta chains below, sequenced in a study of T-cell reconstitution after alpha-beta-depleted transplantation in children. Researchers prepared the TCRbeta library using unique molecular identifiers, the study reports. TCRdb redid the calling of the PCR reads with MiXCR, one entry per CDR3 protein. The profile shows almost 600,000 distinct CDR3 sequences, 25% to 30% of them singletons. The material sequenced was PBMCs, taken before TCRalphabeta/CD19-depleted stem cell transplant. The receptor set was obtained from a boy less than two years old with Wiskott-Aldrich syndrome, due to receive a stem cell transplant.

In its sample, this clonotype was seen a few times. V gene TRBV7-2 combines with J gene TRBJ2-4; tentative D call: TRBD2 (6 bases). The CDR3 has 16 residues. Trimming cost V 0 bases and J 3 bases, with 12 bases left between them. Germline CDR1 reads SGHTA; CDR2 reads FQGNSA. The CDR3 bases are TGTGCCAGCAGCTTAGCAGGCGGGAATGGCAAAAACATTCAGTACTTC. Translated: CASSLAGGNGKNIQYF.

The DNA of the CDR3 is TGCAGTGCCCCGACCCGGGACAGAGAGAAGAGCGAGCAGTACTTC. Translation: CSAPTRDREKSEQYF. The rearrangement joins TRBV20-1 to TRBJ2-7, with 7 nucleotides matching TRBD1. The CDR3 is made up of 15 amino acids. Per germline, CDR1 DFQATT and CDR2 SNEGSKA (reference sequence). With 6 bases clipped from V and 6 bases from J, the junction kept 17 bases outside the gene matches.

The chain is built from TRBV6-1 and TRBJ1-2, with D maybe TRBD1 (5 bases). This CDR3 is 14 amino acids long. The V gene's germline CDR1 is MNHNS and CDR2 SASEGT. The V gene lost 5 bases and the J gene lost 8 bases, with 18 bases spanning the gap. The DNA of the CDR3 is TGTGCCAGCAGTCCTATCTCAGGGCAGCGGGGCTACACCTTC. Translating it yields CASSPISGQRGYTF.

CDR3 amino acids: CSASQGLAGNEQYF. DNA of the CDR3: TGCAGTGCAAGCCAGGGACTAGCGGGAAACGAGCAGTACTTC. The gene calls are TRBV20-1 and TRBJ2-7; 13 bases align to TRBD2. There are 14 residues in the CDR3. The V segment lost 6 bases and the J segment 5 bases; nucleotides outside the gene matches: 7. Germline CDR1 reads DFQATT; CDR2 reads SNEGSKA (reference sequence).

This chain links TRBV5-1 with TRBJ1-4; D gene uncertain. The germline gives CDR1 SGHRS, CDR2 YFSETQ. Trimming took 4 bases from V and 0 from J, leaving 13 bases between them. The CDR3 totals 16 residues. The CDR3 loop reads CASSPTLTTTNEKLFF. In DNA, the CDR3 is TGCGCCAGCAGCCCGACCCTGACAACAACTAATGAAAAACTGTTTTTT.

This clonotype was observed a handful of times. The chain uses TRBV28 and TRBJ1-6; D call uncertain. V lost 10 bases and J 8 bases, leaving 18 bases between the germline ends. This CDR3 has 14 amino acids. Germline V CDR1 and CDR2: MDHEN, SYDVKM. In nucleotides, the CDR3 is TGTGCCACCACTTTTAGGGTTTCGTATTCACCCCTCCACTTT. Protein product: CATTFRVSYSPLHF.

V usage is TRBV5-1 and J usage is TRBJ2-7, with D tentatively TRBD1 (5 bases). Germline V gene data show CDR1 as SGHRS and CDR2 as YFSETQ. CDR3 length equals 14 residues. V was trimmed by 2 bases and J by 3 bases, leaving 12 bases between them. The DNA of the CDR3 is TGCGCCAGCAGCTTCCGGAGCAGGGACTACGAGCAGTACTTC. Its protein product is CASSFRSRDYEQYF.